These 13 T cell receptor beta chains were all obtained from the same sample, sequenced in a study of Ad26.COV2.S vaccination and SARS-CoV-2 variants. Measured with immunoSEQ multiplex PCR; TCRdb has only the in-frame clones, and not every one. The data hold about 350,000 clones, with 88% observed a single time. Documented treatment: over 15 received Ad26.COV2.S at low or high dose, single or two shots; 5 received placebo; per-sample allocation not given. Day 63 following the first vaccine or placebo injection was when the samples were taken. The sample in question was peripheral blood, obtained in a trial of Ad26.COV2.S vaccine versus placebo. The receptors were gathered from a person aged 18-65 years who received the Ad26.COV2.S COVID-19 vaccine or a placebo.

V and J are TRBV5-1 and TRBJ2-6, with D maybe TRBD1 (5 bases). Germline assignment: CDR1 SGHRS and CDR2 YFSETQ. The V and J ends lost 1 base and 0 bases respectively, with 8 bases between them. This CDR3 is built from 16 residues. The CDR3 bases are TGCGCCAGCAGCTTGTCACAGGTCTCTGGGGCCAACGTCCTGACTTTC. It codes for CASSLSQVSGANVLTF.

The rearrangement uses TRBV19 and TRBJ2-7, with TRBD1 matching 11 bases. The V gene end was trimmed by 5 bases and the J gene end by 7 bases; junction bases not matched to a gene: 10. The CDR3 extends over 15 amino acids. Germline V gene data show CDR1 as LNHDA and CDR2 as SQIVND (reference sequence). CDR3 nucleotides: TGTGCCAGTAGTCCCCGGACAGGGGGCTTTGGGGAGCAGTACTTC. Protein product: CASSPRTGGFGEQYF. Variable domain in full (rest from reference TRBV19 and TRBJ2-7): DGGITQSPKYLFRKEGQNVTLSCEQNLNHDAMYWYRQDPGQGLRLIYYSQIVNDFQKGDIAEGYSVSREKKESFPLTVTSAQKNPTAFYLCASSPRTGGFGEQYFGPGTRLTVT.

This rearrangement joins TRBV29-1 to TRBJ2-3, with 8 positions matching TRBD2. The CDR3 extends over 15 amino acids. Trimming at V came to 3 bases and at J to 0 bases, leaving 5 bases not matched to a gene. The germline gives CDR1 SQVTM, CDR2 ANQGSEA. The CDR3 DNA follows: TGCAGCGTTGAGACTAGCGCCTCTAGCACAGATACGCAGTATTTT. This gives the protein CSVETSASSTDTQYF.

The V gene is TRBV11-3, the J gene TRBJ2-7, with 7 nucleotides matching TRBD2. The CDR3 has 15 amino acids. Germline V gene data show CDR1 as SGHNT and CDR2 as YENEEA. V gave up 7 bases and J gave up 0 bases; unmatched junction bases: 9. This chain's CDR3 is CASIQWGRDSYEQYF. The CDR3 DNA reads as TGTGCCAGCATTCAATGGGGGAGGGACTCCTACGAGCAGTACTTC.

The chain is built from TRBV12-5 and TRBJ2-2; the match to TRBD1 covers 7 bases. V was clipped by 1 base and J by 7 bases; unmatched bases: 9. Germline CDR1 LGHNT, CDR2 FRNRAP. There are 16 residues in the CDR3. CDR3 sequence reads: CASGLGSKGGVGELFF. The CDR3 nucleotides are TGTGCTAGTGGTTTGGGTAGTAAAGGGGGCGTCGGGGAGCTGTTTTTT.

The chain recombines TRBV19 with TRBJ2-7, with D perhaps TRBD1 (8 bases). Trimming left V 3 bases short and J 4 bases short, with 22 bases between. Germline assignment: CDR1 LNHDA and CDR2 SQIVND (reference sequence). The length of the CDR3 is 17 residues. The CDR3 region has the DNA TGTGCCAGTAGTATCCAGGGGGCGGGAGATTATTTGTACGAGCAGTACTTC. This gives the protein CASSIQGAGDYLYEQYF.

This chain links TRBV5-1 with TRBJ2-1; the D is unclear. The CDR3 is made up of 13 amino acids. V was shortened by 4 bases and J by 5 bases, with 10 bases between the two germline ends. In germline, CDR1 is SGHRS, CDR2 YFSETQ. Here the CDR3 DNA reads TGCGCCAGCAGCACACTGACCGACAATGAGCAGTTCTTC. Amino acids: CASSTLTDNEQFF.

The chain has TRBV13 and TRBJ1-1; unclear D gene. The CDR3 loop spans 13 amino acids. CDR1 and CDR2 (germline): PRHDT, FYEKMQ (reference sequence). Trimming cost V 0 bases and J 1 base, with 3 bases left between them. This CDR3 reads CASSLGANTEAFF. The CDR3 nucleotides read TGTGCCAGCAGCTTAGGGGCGAACACTGAAGCTTTCTTT.

V and J are TRBV7-3 and TRBJ1-4, with a weak D call TRBD1 (6 bases). V dropped 5 bases and J dropped 8 bases, with 9 bases sitting between them. The length of the CDR3 is 12 residues. Per the germline V gene, CDR1 is SGHTA and CDR2 is FQGTGA. DNA of the CDR3: TGTGCCAGCAGCCACGACAGGGAAAAACTGTTTTTT. It specifies CASSHDREKLFF.

This chain connects TRBV9 to TRBJ2-3; TRBD2 might be the D (5 bases). The CDR3 contains 16 residues. The V gene's germline CDR1 is SGDLS and CDR2 YYNGEE. V shed 1 base and J shed 0 bases, with 12 bases lying between them. The DNA of the CDR3 is TGTGCCAGCAGCGTAAGTGCCGGGGTTAGCACAGATACGCAGTATTTT. Translating gives CASSVSAGVSTDTQYF.

The table lists this clone with a few counts. This chain joins TRBV19 and TRBJ2-1; D might be TRBD2 (5 bases). Deletions cut 2 bases from V and 9 bases from J, with 14 bases between. Germline V gives CDR1 LNHDA, CDR2 SQIVND (reference sequence). The CDR3 totals 14 residues. The CDR3 DNA follows: TGTGCCAGTAGTATACTAACCAGCGGAGGTGAGCAGTTCTTC. Translated, it gives CASSILTSGGEQFF.

This clone showed up just once. The chain has TRBV6-2 or TRBV6-3 and TRBJ2-3; D is undetermined. The CDR3 runs to 15 residues. V was pared by 6 bases and J by 2 bases, with 15 bases between. CDR1 is MNHEY and CDR2 is SVGEGT in the germline V gene. The CDR3: CASSLPIGITDTQYF. The CDR3 nucleotides read TGTGCCAGCAGCCTTCCGATAGGGATCACAGATACGCAGTATTTT.

The rearrangement uses TRBV6-5 and TRBJ1-5; D gene unclear. The CDR3 spans 12 residues. The germline gives CDR1 MNHEY, CDR2 SVGAGI. The ends were cut back, 8 bases at V and 3 bases at J, with 8 bases in the middle. CDR3 sequence reads: CASGSINQPQHF. The CDR3, as DNA: TGTGCCAGCGGGAGCATCAATCAGCCCCAGCATTTT.